This TCR beta chain was recorded in a study of blood T cell repertoires in COVID-19. Study summary: There were acute and convalescent COVID-19 samples, and they came from the United States, Italy and Spain. PBMCs, B-cell-depleted T cells, or T cells were the source of the cDNA or gDNA that made up the material.

In the original workflow: Amplification of reference gene primers provided the estimated nucleated cell counts. Method: immunoSEQ multiplex PCR; TCRdb's copy keeps in-frame clones and lacks some. The V and J calls and clone size are taken from that table; D and trimming were inferred from the DNA. The sample has under 150,000 clones, about 87% seen once. This clone turned up a few times. The CDR3 has 12 amino acids. The V end was cut by 3 bases, the J end by 4 bases, with 9 bases between. In germline, CDR1 is DFQATT, CDR2 SNEGSKA (reference sequence). This receptor was obtained from a woman in her forties with acute or convalescent COVID-19. The rearrangement uses TRBV20-1 and TRBJ1-1, with D perhaps matching TRBD1 (5 bases). The sequencing sample was made of peripheral blood. CDR3 bases: TGCAGTGCTAGTCAGGGCCCCACTGAAGCTTTCTTT. It codes for CSASQGPTEAFF.